This T cell receptor (beta chain) was found in a study of OX40 agonist ivuxolimab in advanced cancers. As concerns this clone: The same CDR3 is also encoded by other DNA sequences in this sample.

Libraries were prepared by immunoSEQ multiplex PCR; TCRdb keeps only in-frame clonotypes and omits some of them. The sample lists roughly 69,000 clones, less than 95% occurring once. Germline assignment: CDR1 SGHTA and CDR2 FQGTGA. V was pared by 5 bases and J by 2 bases, with 3 bases of the junction left unmatched. The CDR3 covers 15 residues. Here the sequenced sample was CD4+ or CD8+ T cells sorted from blood, taken in a trial of the OX40 agonist ivuxolimab. The J gene is TRBJ2-3, the V gene TRBV7-3; 11 bases fit TRBD1. The clonotype was recovered from an adult with an advanced solid tumor such as melanoma, head and neck, liver or kidney cancer. For the CDR3, the DNA is TGTGCCAGCAGCATCGGACAGGGGGCCACAGATACGCAGTATTTT. Translated: CASSIGQGATDTQYF. The full variable domain, in which reference TRBV7-3 and TRBJ2-3 provide the parts outside the CDR3, is GAGVSQTPSNKVTEKGKYVELRCDPISGHTALYWYRQSLGQGPEFLIYFQGTGAADDSGLPNDRFFAVRPEGSVSTLKIQRTERGDSAVYLCASSIGQGATDTQYFGPGTRLTVL.